Presented here are 15 T cell receptor beta chains from one specimen sequenced in a study of T-cell memory formation after mild COVID-19. Each CDR3 protein is one row after TCRdb ran MiXCR on the 5' RACE reads. Among about 620,000 distinct CDR3 sequences listed, roughly 18% were seen once. The sequenced sample was PBMCs or a T cell subset sorted from them (not recorded which). The receptors originated from an adult woman who had mild COVID-19 (a few samples of this study predate the infection). Cell type and time point are not known.

Note on this clonotype: The germline gene is not matched at one end of the junction; a read error may be the cause. The V and J genes are TRBV4-2 and TRBJ1-4, with D tentatively TRBD1 (6 bases). Germline CDR1 LGHNA, CDR2 YNFKEQ. CDR3 length: 15 residues. The CDR3 loop reads CASRQDYRAGEKLFF. Written as DNA, the CDR3 is TGTGCCAGCAGACAAGATTACAGGGCGGGTGAAAAACTGTTTTTT.

The chain combines TRBV20-1 with TRBJ2-2; 8 bases match TRBD1. This CDR3 region has 15 residues. With V trimmed by 5 bases and J by 5 bases, 10 bases remained unmatched. Germline V CDR1 and CDR2: DFQATT, SNEGSKA (reference sequence). CDR3 sequence (DNA): TGCAGTGCTGGGAGCGGCAGGGGGCAGACCGGGGAGCTGTTTTTT. This codes for CSAGSGRGQTGELFF.

The chain joins TRBV4-3 to TRBJ2-7; 7 bases line up with TRBD1. CDR3 size: 15 residues. The V gene's germline CDR1 is LGHNA and CDR2 YSLEER. The junction had 4 bases not matched to a gene; V was cut back by 0 bases and J by 2 bases. The CDR3 loop is CASSQDRGSPYEQYF. In DNA, the CDR3 is TGCGCCAGCAGCCAAGACAGGGGGTCCCCCTACGAGCAGTACTTC.

This clonotype was counted only a few times. V usage is TRBV9 and J usage is TRBJ2-3, with D perhaps being TRBD1 or TRBD2 (5 bases each). Germline CDR1 reads SGDLS; CDR2 reads YYNGEE. The ends were cut back, 1 base at V and 0 bases at J, with 12 bases in the middle. This CDR3 has 16 residues. CDR3 nucleotide sequence: TGTGCCAGCAGCGTATCTGGGGGTTTGAGCACAGATACGCAGTATTTT. Translated, it gives CASSVSGGLSTDTQYF.

The rearrangement joins TRBV5-5 to TRBJ1-1; D is unresolved. The CDR3 is made up of 14 amino acids. Germline CDR1 is SGHKS and CDR2 is YYEKEE (reference sequence). V was trimmed by 2 bases and J by 5 bases, leaving 13 bases between them. The CDR3 bases are TGTGCCAGCAGCTTCTGGGGAAGAGAGACTGAAGCTTTCTTT. Encoded protein: CASSFWGRETEAFF. The full variable domain, in which reference TRBV5-5 and TRBJ1-1 provide the parts outside the CDR3, is DAGVTQSPTHLIKTRGQQVTLRCSPISGHKSVSWYQQVLGQGPQFIFQYYEKEERGRGNFPDRFSARQFPNYSSELNVNALLLGDSALYLCASSFWGRETEAFFGQGTRLTVV.

J is TRBJ2-5 and V is TRBV4-1; TRBD2 matches at 10 bases. Germline V gene lookup returns CDR1 MGHRA and CDR2 YSYEKL. V lost 3 bases and J lost 4; bases outside the gene matches: 11. This CDR3 region has 17 residues. The CDR3 DNA reads TGCGCCAGCAGCCATTCCAGCGGGGGGGTTGTCGGAGAGACCCAGTACTTC. As protein: CASSHSSGGVVGETQYF.

The chain is built from TRBV20-1 and TRBJ2-5; 13 nucleotides match TRBD2. With 3 bases clipped from V and 1 base from J, the junction kept 14 bases outside the gene matches. Per the germline V gene, CDR1 is DFQATT and CDR2 is SNEGSKA (reference sequence). The CDR3 is 19 amino acids. The CDR3 nucleotides read TGCAGTGCTAGTGGATCGGTTAGACTAGCGGGGGGCCTCCAAGAGACCCAGTACTTC. It is translated as CSASGSVRLAGGLQETQYF.

This clonotype has only a few counts. This chain joins TRBV28 and TRBJ1-2, with a tentative D call TRBD1 (5 bases). Trimming cost V 8 bases and J 4 bases, with 17 bases left between them. CDR1 is MDHEN, CDR2 SYDVKM, per germline. The CDR3 runs 14 residues. CDR3 protein: CASGEGRVLYGYTF. Written as DNA, the CDR3 is TGTGCCAGCGGCGAGGGCAGGGTCCTCTATGGCTACACCTTC.

The CDR3: CASSQNRGRGTEAFF. In DNA form, the CDR3 reads TGTGCCAGCAGCCAAAATAGGGGACGGGGGACTGAAGCTTTCTTT. The chain recombines TRBV14 with TRBJ1-1; maybe TRBD1 (5 bases). Trimming removed 2 bases from V and 5 bases from J, with 15 bases in between. This CDR3 spans 15 amino acids. Germline assignment: CDR1 SGHDN and CDR2 FVKESK.

This clonotype has only a few counts. The CDR3 loop is CASSLTPSGLLGDTQYF. The CDR3 DNA follows: TGTGCCAGCAGTTTAACCCCTAGCGGGCTCCTCGGGGATACGCAGTATTTT. The chain carries TRBV28 and TRBJ2-3; TRBD2 matches 8 bases. Germline V gene data show CDR1 as MDHEN and CDR2 as SYDVKM. CDR3 length equals 17 residues. The ends lost 2 bases at V and 6 bases at J; junction bases unmatched: 13.

The chain is built from TRBV12-3 or TRBV12-4 and TRBJ2-1; possibly TRBD2 for D (5 bases). The ends were cut back, 3 bases at V and 8 bases at J, with 20 bases in the middle. The CDR3 spans 16 residues. The CDR3 DNA is TGTGCCAGCAGTTTTACCCGGGCTCCCCCCGGGGATGAGCAGTTCTTC. This translates into CASSFTRAPPGDEQFF.

The rearrangement links TRBV15 to TRBJ2-1; 10 bases match TRBD2. Trimming at V came to 0 bases and at J to 7 bases, leaving 6 bases not matched to a gene. The CDR3 consists of 16 residues. Germline assignment: CDR1 LNHNV and CDR2 YYDKDF (reference sequence). The CDR3 region is CATSRDRASGSNEQFF. Written as DNA, the CDR3 is TGTGCCACCAGCAGAGATAGGGCTAGCGGGAGTAATGAGCAGTTCTTC.

This chain joins TRBV7-2 and TRBJ1-2; 9 bases are shared with TRBD1. This CDR3 comprises 17 residues. With 5 bases clipped from V and 4 bases from J, the junction kept 14 bases outside the gene matches. The V gene's germline CDR1 is SGHTA and CDR2 FQGNSA. The CDR3 region is CASSPKGTGTGIYGYTF. The CDR3 region has the DNA TGTGCCAGCAGCCCCAAGGGTACCGGGACAGGGATCTATGGCTACACCTTC.

This chain links TRBV24-1 with TRBJ2-1, with D tentatively TRBD2 (6 bases). The V end lost 1 base, the J end lost 0 bases, and 9 bases lay between the germline ends. The CDR3 is 16 amino acids. Germline-derived CDR1 and CDR2 are KGHDR and SFDVKD. DNA of the CDR3: TGTGCCACCAGTGATTTTACCGGGAGCTCCTACAATGAGCAGTTCTTC. Translating it yields CATSDFTGSSYNEQFF.

This chain links TRBV4-3 with TRBJ1-3; D gene ambiguous. V lost 0 bases, J lost 0 bases, and 6 bases lay in between. Germline assignment: CDR1 LGHNA and CDR2 YSLEER. The CDR3 runs 15 residues. CDR3 nucleotides: TGCGCCAGCAGCCAAGAATTCGACTCTGGAAACACCATATATTTT. Protein product: CASSQEFDSGNTIYF.